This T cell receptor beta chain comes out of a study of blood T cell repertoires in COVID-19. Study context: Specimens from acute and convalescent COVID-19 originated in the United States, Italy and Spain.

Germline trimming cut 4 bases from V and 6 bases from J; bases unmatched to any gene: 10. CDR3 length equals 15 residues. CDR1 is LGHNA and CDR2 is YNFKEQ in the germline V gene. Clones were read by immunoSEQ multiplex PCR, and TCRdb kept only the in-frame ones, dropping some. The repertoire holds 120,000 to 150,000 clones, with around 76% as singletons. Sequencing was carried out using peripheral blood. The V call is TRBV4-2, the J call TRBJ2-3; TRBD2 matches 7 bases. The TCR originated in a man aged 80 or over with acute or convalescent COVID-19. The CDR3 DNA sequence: TGTGCCAGCAGCCCCGGGACTACCCAAGCCGATACGCAGTATTTT. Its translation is CASSPGTTQADTQYF.